The 13 T cell receptor beta chains below all came from one sample that was sequenced in a study of vaccination and CD4 T cells after COVID-19. For these TCRs, the target antigens are not known. This sample's treatment: roughly ten-day PBMC culture with coronavirus spike peptide pools or control peptides (ViraFEST assay). Cultured CD4+ T cell DNA underwent sequencing with the Oncomine TCR Beta short-read assay. TCRdb reprocessed the PCR reads with MiXCR, giving one entry per CDR3 protein. The table includes about 11,000 distinct CDR3 sequences, over 65% detected once. What was sequenced was CD4+ T cells from blood, cultured in vitro. The source is a human donor who had recovered from COVID-19.

This clonotype was counted only a few times. This sequence joins TRBV15 and TRBJ1-5; D gene uncertain. The CDR3 sequence is 13 residues long. Trimming took off 2 bases at V and 5 bases at J, with 7 bases between the two ends. Per the germline V gene, CDR1 is LNHNV and CDR2 is YYDKDF (reference sequence). The CDR3 sequence is CATSRQVYQPQHF. CDR3 sequence (DNA): TGTGCCACCAGCAGACAGGTCTATCAGCCCCAGCATTTT.

The chain uses TRBV24-1 and TRBJ2-3, with 9 nucleotides matching TRBD2. Germline V gene sequence: CDR1 KGHDR, CDR2 SFDVKD. This CDR3 is built from 17 residues. The V and J ends lost 1 base and 7 bases, in that order; junction bases with no gene match: 11. CDR3 sequence (DNA): TGTGCCACCAGTGATTTCAGCGGGGGGCCCGGCGGGTATACGCAGTATTTT. Translating it yields CATSDFSGGPGGYTQYF.

The V gene is TRBV20-1, the J gene TRBJ1-3; 7 bases are a match to TRBD1. CDR1 and CDR2 from the germline V gene are DFQATT and SNEGSKA (reference sequence). CDR3 length: 13 residues. The J segment lost 4 bases and the V segment lost 3 bases, leaving 3 bases of the junction unmatched. In nucleotides, the CDR3 is TGCAGTGCTAGTAAGGGGGCAGGAAACACCATATATTTT. Amino acids: CSASKGAGNTIYF.

In its sample, this clonotype is medium-sized. The chain recombines TRBV27 with TRBJ1-5, with D uncertain. The V end lost 3 bases, the J end lost 4 bases, and 4 bases lay between the germline ends. The V gene's germline CDR1 is MNHEY and CDR2 SMNVEV (reference sequence). The CDR3 extends over 12 amino acids. CDR3 sequence reads: CASSFLNQPQHF. In nucleotides, the CDR3 is TGTGCCAGCAGTTTCCTTAATCAGCCCCAGCATTTT.

This clonotype was seen more than once but under ten times. This sequence joins TRBV10-3 and TRBJ1-1; no clear D gene. The germline CDR1 and CDR2 sequences are ENHRY and SYGVKD. Trimming pared 6 bases from V and 1 base from J, leaving 6 bases between. The CDR3 contains 12 residues. CDR3 in DNA: TGTGCCATCAGGCCGGGGAACACTGAAGCTTTCTTT. Its translation is CAIRPGNTEAFF.

This clonotype was seen a few times. This chain uses TRBV7-2 with TRBJ1-5; possible D gene TRBD1, 5 bases. This CDR3 is built from 15 residues. CDR1 and CDR2 (germline): SGHTA, FQGNSA. With 1 base removed from V and 3 bases from J, the gap between germline ends came to 10 bases. The CDR3 DNA is TGTGCCAGCAGCTTAGTATCGGGACCCAATCAGCCCCAGCATTTT. It is translated as CASSLVSGPNQPQHF.

The chain has TRBV7-2 and TRBJ2-5; TRBD2 matches 12 bases. This CDR3 is built from 16 residues. Germline loops: CDR1 SGHTA, CDR2 FQGNSA. V was clipped by 5 bases and J by 1 base; unmatched bases: 5. The CDR3 sequence is CASSPTSGGGQETQYF. In DNA, the CDR3 is TGTGCCAGCAGCCCGACTAGCGGGGGAGGCCAAGAGACCCAGTACTTC.

On this clonotype: The germline gene is not matched at one end of the junction; a read error may be the cause. The genes are TRBV20-1 and TRBJ1-2; D is possibly TRBD1 (6 bases). The germline V gene encodes CDR1 DFQATT and CDR2 SNEGSKA (reference sequence). The CDR3 is 15 residues long. The CDR3 coding sequence is TGCGGTGCCAGCCCCCGAACAGGGTCTAACTATGGCTACACCTTC. Residues: CGASPRTGSNYGYTF.

This rearrangement joins TRBV20-1 to TRBJ1-2; 7 bases align to TRBD1. V gave up 5 bases and J gave up 4 bases; unmatched junction bases: 7. Germline values: CDR1 DFQATT, CDR2 SNEGSKA (reference sequence). This CDR3 has 13 amino acids. This CDR3 is CSADRERTYGYTF. CDR3 nucleotide sequence: TGCAGTGCTGACAGGGAACGGACCTATGGCTACACCTTC.

The chain combines TRBV7-8 with TRBJ2-1; 7 bases fit TRBD1. With V trimmed by 2 bases and J by 4 bases, 8 bases remained unmatched. This CDR3 spans 16 amino acids. CDR1 and CDR2 (germline): SGHVS, FQNEAQ. For the CDR3, the DNA is TGTGCCAGCAGCTTATTAGACAGGGCGATTTACAATGAGCAGTTCTTC. Protein product: CASSLLDRAIYNEQFF.

J is TRBJ1-5 and V is TRBV7-8, with D unresolved. Germline CDR1 is SGHVS and CDR2 is FQNEAQ. The CDR3 is 15 amino acids. V was clipped by 3 bases and J by 0 bases, with 9 bases between them. This chain's CDR3 is CASSLRALSNQPQHF. The CDR3 DNA follows: TGTGCCAGCAGCTTGCGTGCGCTTAGCAATCAGCCCCAGCATTTT.

The chain combines TRBV7-2 with TRBJ2-5; D gene ambiguous. Germline lookup yields CDR1 SGHTA and CDR2 FQGNSA. The CDR3 loop spans 13 amino acids. V gave up 2 bases and J gave up 7 bases, with 11 bases separating them. The CDR3 DNA reads as TGTGCCAGCAGCTTAATTGAGATTGGGACCCAGTACTTC. Protein sequence: CASSLIEIGTQYF. The variable domain in full, completed from reference TRBV7-2 and TRBJ2-5, reads GAGVSQSPSNKVTEKGKDVELRCDPISGHTALYWYRQSLGQGLEFLIYFQGNSAPDKSGLPSDRFSAERTGGSVSTLTIQRTQQEDSAVYLCASSLIEIGTQYFGPGTRLLVL.

The V and J genes are TRBV15 and TRBJ1-2, with TRBD1 as a possible D gene (6 bases). CDR1 and CDR2 (germline): LNHNV, YYDKDF (reference sequence). Deletions cut 4 bases from V and 8 bases from J, with 14 bases between. The CDR3 sequence is 13 residues long. The CDR3 here is CATSTKQGLGYTF. CDR3 nucleotides: TGTGCCACCAGCACAAAACAGGGATTAGGCTACACCTTC. The complete variable domain, with remaining parts taken from reference TRBV15 and TRBJ1-2, reads DAMVIQNPRYQVTQFGKPVTLSCSQTLNHNVMYWYQQKSSQAPKLLFHYYDKDFNNEADTPDNFQSRRPNTSFCFLDIRSPGLGDTAMYLCATSTKQGLGYTFGSGTRLTVV.